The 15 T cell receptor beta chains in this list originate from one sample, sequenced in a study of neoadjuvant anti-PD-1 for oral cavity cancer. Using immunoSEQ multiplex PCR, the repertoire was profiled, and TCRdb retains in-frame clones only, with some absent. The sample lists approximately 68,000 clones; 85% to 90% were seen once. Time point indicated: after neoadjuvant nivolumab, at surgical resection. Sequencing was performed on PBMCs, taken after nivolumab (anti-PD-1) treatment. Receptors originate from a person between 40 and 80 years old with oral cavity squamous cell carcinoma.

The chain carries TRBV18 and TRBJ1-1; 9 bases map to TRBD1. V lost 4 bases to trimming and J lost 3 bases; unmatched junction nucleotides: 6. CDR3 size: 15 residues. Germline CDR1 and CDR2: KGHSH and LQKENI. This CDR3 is CASSLNRGPDTEAFF. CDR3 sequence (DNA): TGTGCCAGCTCACTAAACAGGGGGCCGGACACTGAAGCTTTCTTT.

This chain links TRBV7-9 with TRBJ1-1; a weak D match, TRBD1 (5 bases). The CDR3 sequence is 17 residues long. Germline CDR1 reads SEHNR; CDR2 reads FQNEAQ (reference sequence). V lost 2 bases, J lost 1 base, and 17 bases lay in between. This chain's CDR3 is CASSLYGSGAKNTEAFF. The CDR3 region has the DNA TGTGCCAGCAGCTTATATGGTAGTGGGGCCAAGAACACTGAAGCTTTCTTT.

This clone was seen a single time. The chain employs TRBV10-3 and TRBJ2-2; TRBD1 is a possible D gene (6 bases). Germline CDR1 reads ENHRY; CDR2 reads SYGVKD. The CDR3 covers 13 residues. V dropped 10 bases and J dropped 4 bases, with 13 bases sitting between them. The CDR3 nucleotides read TGTGCCAAAAAAGGGACAATCACCGGGGAGCTGTTTTTT. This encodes CAKKGTITGELFF.

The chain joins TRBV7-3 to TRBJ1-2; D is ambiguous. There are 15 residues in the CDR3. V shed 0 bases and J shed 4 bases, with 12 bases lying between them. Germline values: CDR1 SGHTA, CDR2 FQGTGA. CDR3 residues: CASSLTGETAYGYTF. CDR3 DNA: TGTGCCAGCAGCTTAACCGGGGAGACGGCCTATGGCTACACCTTC.

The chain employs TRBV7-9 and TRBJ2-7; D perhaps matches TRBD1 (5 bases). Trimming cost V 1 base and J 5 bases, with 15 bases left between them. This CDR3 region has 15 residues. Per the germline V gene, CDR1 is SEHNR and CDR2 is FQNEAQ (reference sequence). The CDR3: CASSLVWYRSHEQYF. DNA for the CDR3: TGTGCCAGCAGCTTAGTTTGGTACAGGTCCCACGAGCAGTACTTC.

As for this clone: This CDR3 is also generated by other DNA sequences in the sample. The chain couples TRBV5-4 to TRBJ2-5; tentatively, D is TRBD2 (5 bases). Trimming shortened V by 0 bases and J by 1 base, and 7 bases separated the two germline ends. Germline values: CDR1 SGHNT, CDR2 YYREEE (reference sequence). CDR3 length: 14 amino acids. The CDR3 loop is CASSLAGSQETQYF. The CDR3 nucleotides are TGTGCCAGCAGCTTGGCGGGAAGCCAAGAGACCCAGTACTTC.

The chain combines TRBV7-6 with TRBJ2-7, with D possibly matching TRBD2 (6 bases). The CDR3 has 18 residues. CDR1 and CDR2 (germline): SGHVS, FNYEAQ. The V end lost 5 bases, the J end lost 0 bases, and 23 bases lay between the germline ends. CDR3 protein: CASSPGLYRDGSSYEQYF. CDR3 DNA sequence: TGTGCCAGCAGCCCGGGATTGTATCGGGACGGGAGCTCCTACGAGCAGTACTTC.

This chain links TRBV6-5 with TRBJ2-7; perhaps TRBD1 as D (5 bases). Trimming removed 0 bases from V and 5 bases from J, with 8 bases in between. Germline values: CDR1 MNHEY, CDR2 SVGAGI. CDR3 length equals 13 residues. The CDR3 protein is CASSYSDTDEQYF. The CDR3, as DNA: TGTGCCAGCAGTTACTCGGACACAGACGAGCAGTACTTC.

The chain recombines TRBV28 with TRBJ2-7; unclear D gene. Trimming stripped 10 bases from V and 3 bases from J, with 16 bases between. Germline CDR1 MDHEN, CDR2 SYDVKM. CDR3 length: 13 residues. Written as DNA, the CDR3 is TGTGCCATCAGACTTCAAAAGGGCTACGAGCAGTACTTC. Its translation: CAIRLQKGYEQYF.

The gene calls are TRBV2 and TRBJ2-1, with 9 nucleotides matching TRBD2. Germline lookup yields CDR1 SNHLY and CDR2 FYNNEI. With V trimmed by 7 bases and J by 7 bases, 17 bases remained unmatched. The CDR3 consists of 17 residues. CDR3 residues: CASKSAGGLILGNEQFF. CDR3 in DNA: TGTGCCAGCAAGTCAGCGGGGGGCCTAATTTTAGGGAATGAGCAGTTCTTC.

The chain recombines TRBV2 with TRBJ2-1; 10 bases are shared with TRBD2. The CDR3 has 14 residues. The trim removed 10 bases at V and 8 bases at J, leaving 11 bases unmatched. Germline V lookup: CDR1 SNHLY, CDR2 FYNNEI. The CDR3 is CANWSSGGAYEQFF. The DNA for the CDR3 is TGTGCCAACTGGTCAAGCGGGGGGGCTTATGAGCAGTTCTTC.

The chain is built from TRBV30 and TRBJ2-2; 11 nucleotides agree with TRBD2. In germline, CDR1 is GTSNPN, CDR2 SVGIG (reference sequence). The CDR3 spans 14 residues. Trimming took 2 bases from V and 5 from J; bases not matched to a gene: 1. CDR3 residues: CAWSTSGRTGELFF. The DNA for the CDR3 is TGTGCCTGGAGTACTAGCGGGAGAACCGGGGAGCTGTTTTTT.

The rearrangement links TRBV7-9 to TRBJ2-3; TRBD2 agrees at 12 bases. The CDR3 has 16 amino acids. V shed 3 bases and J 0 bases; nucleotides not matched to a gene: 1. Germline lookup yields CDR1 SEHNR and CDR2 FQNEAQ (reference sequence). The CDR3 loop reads CASSLTSGGSTDTQYF. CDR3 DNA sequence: TGTGCCAGCAGCTTGACTAGCGGGGGCAGCACAGATACGCAGTATTTT.

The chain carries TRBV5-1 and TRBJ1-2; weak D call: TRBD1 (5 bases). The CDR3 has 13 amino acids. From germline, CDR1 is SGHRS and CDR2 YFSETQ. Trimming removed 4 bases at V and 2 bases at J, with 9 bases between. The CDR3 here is CASSVRDNYGYTF. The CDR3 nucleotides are TGCGCCAGCAGCGTCCGGGACAACTATGGCTACACCTTC.

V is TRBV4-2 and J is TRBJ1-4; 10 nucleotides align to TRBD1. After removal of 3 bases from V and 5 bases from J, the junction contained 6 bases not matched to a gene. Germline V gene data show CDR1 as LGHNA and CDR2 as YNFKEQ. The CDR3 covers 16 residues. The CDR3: CASSQRGTGVNEKLFF. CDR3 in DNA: TGTGCCAGCAGCCAGAGAGGGACAGGGGTAAATGAAAAACTGTTTTTT.